A single sample gave rise to the 12 T cell receptor beta chains below, sequenced in a study of blood T cell repertoires in COVID-19. Assay: immunoSEQ multiplex PCR; the TCRdb copy retains only in-frame clones and omits some. The sample shows approximately 42,000 clones, 73% of them seen only once. The sequencing sample was made of peripheral blood. The source of these receptors is a man aged 80 or over with acute or convalescent COVID-19.

As DNA, the CDR3 is TGCGCCAGCAGCCTCGTCCCTGGACAGAGAGGCTACACCTTC. Translation: CASSLVPGQRGYTF. V and J are TRBV5-1 and TRBJ1-2; weak D call: TRBD1 (6 bases). V lost 4 bases and J lost 8, with 18 bases in between. The CDR3 totals 14 residues. Germline lookup yields CDR1 SGHRS and CDR2 YFSETQ.

This clone came up a few times. The chain uses TRBV9 and TRBJ2-1, with TRBD2 matching over 7 bases. CDR1 SGDLS and CDR2 YYNGEE come from the germline V gene. The CDR3 is 16 amino acids. The trim removed 1 base at V and 6 bases at J, leaving 10 bases unmatched. CDR3 loop: CASSVTSGGVGNEQFF. CDR3 sequence (DNA): TGTGCCAGCAGCGTAACCTCGGGGGGAGTAGGCAATGAGCAGTTCTTC.

This clone occurred many times. This chain joins TRBV12-3 or TRBV12-4 and TRBJ1-2, with 7 bases that match TRBD1. The CDR3 covers 13 residues. V lost 6 bases, J lost 2 bases, and 3 bases stayed unmatched. The CDR3 sequence: CASSRGQNYGYTF. CDR3 coding DNA: TGTGCCAGCAGCCGGGGACAGAACTATGGCTACACCTTC.

The chain recombines TRBV23-1 with TRBJ2-3, with TRBD2 matching over 15 bases. TRBV23-1 is an ORF for which the function is uncertain. CDR3 length equals 19 residues. J lost 4 bases, V lost 6 bases, and 14 bases had no gene match. The CDR3 region has the DNA TGCGCCAGCAGCCGGGGACTAGCGGGAGGTGAGTGGTACGCAGATACGCAGTATTTT. As protein: CASSRGLAGGEWYADTQYF.

This chain links TRBV6-2 or TRBV6-3 with TRBJ2-1, with TRBD2 matching 13 bases. V shed 0 bases, J shed 14 bases, and the junction held 10 bases outside the gene matches. The CDR3 is 16 residues long. Germline loops: CDR1 MNHEY, CDR2 SVGEGT. Here the CDR3 DNA reads TGTGCCAGCAGTTACTCCGGGACTAGCGGGGCCTGGGGGGAGTTCTTC. This gives the protein CASSYSGTSGAWGEFF.

This clone came up a few times. The chain joins TRBV24-1 to TRBJ1-2, with 11 bases aligning to TRBD1. The V gene end was trimmed by 3 bases and the J gene end by 6 bases; junction bases not matched to a gene: 8. The germline V gene encodes CDR1 KGHDR and CDR2 SFDVKD. This CDR3 contains 16 residues. The CDR3 region is CATSDSRRTGGDGYTF. The CDR3 DNA is TGTGCCACCAGTGATAGCCGGAGGACAGGGGGCGATGGCTACACCTTC.

The rearrangement joins TRBV28 to TRBJ1-2; D is undetermined. Germline V gene data show CDR1 as MDHEN and CDR2 as SYDVKM. Trimming shortened V by 3 bases and J by 5 bases, and 7 bases separated the two germline ends. The length of the CDR3 is 12 residues. The chain's CDR3 is CASSFGLYGYTF. DNA of the CDR3: TGTGCCAGCAGTTTTGGCCTTTATGGCTACACCTTC.

The CDR3 region is CASRLQAGTDTQYF. In DNA form, the CDR3 reads TGTGCCAGCAGGCTCCAAGCGGGCACAGATACGCAGTATTTT. J is TRBJ2-3 and V is TRBV6-5, with a tentative D call TRBD2 (5 bases). V lost 6 bases to trimming and J lost 1 base, with 11 bases between them. The CDR3 is 14 amino acids. The V gene's germline CDR1 is MNHEY and CDR2 SVGAGI.

The rearrangement links TRBV27 to TRBJ1-6; D is possibly TRBD1 (5 bases). The CDR3 extends over 15 amino acids. The germline V gene has CDR1 MNHEY and CDR2 SMNVEV (reference sequence). The ends were cut back, 3 bases at V and 7 bases at J, with 13 bases in the middle. The chain's CDR3 is CASSFQGLPNSPLHF. The CDR3 DNA sequence: TGTGCCAGCAGTTTCCAGGGACTTCCGAATTCACCCCTCCACTTT.

This clone occurred once. This rearrangement joins TRBV7-2 to TRBJ1-4, with 7 positions matching TRBD1. Germline loops: CDR1 SGHTA, CDR2 FQGNSA. Trimming at V came to 5 bases and at J to 0 bases, leaving 3 bases not matched to a gene. CDR3 length: 15 amino acids. Here the CDR3 reads CASSRDRATNEKLFF. The DNA of the CDR3 is TGTGCCAGCAGCCGTGACAGGGCAACTAATGAAAAACTGTTTTTT. Complete variable domain (other parts from reference TRBV7-2 and TRBJ1-4): GAGVSQSPSNKVTEKGKDVELRCDPISGHTALYWYRQSLGQGLEFLIYFQGNSAPDKSGLPSDRFSAERTGGSVSTLTIQRTQQEDSAVYLCASSRDRATNEKLFFGSGTQLSVL.

The CDR3 sequence: CAWGKNTGELFF. The CDR3 bases are TGTGCCTGGGGCAAGAACACCGGGGAGCTGTTTTTT. The chain joins TRBV30 to TRBJ2-2, with D unresolved. Looked up from germline, CDR1 is GTSNPN and CDR2 is SVGIG (reference sequence). CDR3 length equals 12 residues. Trimming left V 5 bases short and J 1 base short, with 5 bases between. The whole variable domain, filled in from reference TRBV30 and TRBJ2-2, reads SQTIHQWPATLVQPVGSPLSLECTVEGTSNPNLYWYRQAAGRGLQLLFYSVGIGQISSEVPQNLSASRPQDRQFILSSKKLLLSDSGFYLCAWGKNTGELFFGEGSRLTVL.

The chain is built from TRBV28 and TRBJ2-2; D gene uncertain. Trimming stripped 2 bases from V and 0 bases from J, with 7 bases between. Per the germline V gene, CDR1 is MDHEN and CDR2 is SYDVKM. CDR3 length: 15 amino acids. Here the CDR3 reads CASSLVLANTGELFF. The CDR3, as DNA: TGTGCCAGCAGTTTAGTCCTAGCGAACACCGGGGAGCTGTTTTTT.